This T cell receptor (beta chain) was identified in a study of blood T cells in healthy people across ages. A second PCR, run for about 6 to 11 cycles, used a sample-barcoded 5' primer plus a J-beta primer mix. Each CDR3 protein gets one entry after TCRdb re-called the 5' RACE reads with MiXCR. The sample gives 800,000 to 950,000 distinct CDR3 sequences, under 40% of which show up once; over 10% is in the top ten. This clonotype was picked up a small number of times. Antigen unknown. Study findings and constraints: There was no known CMV status for donors, so expanded clonotype changes were possibly confounded.

The material sequenced was blood. The clonotype was recovered from a man aged 18 to 30 in good health.

This CDR3 is CSARDLTNMNTEAFF. The CDR3 DNA reads TGCAGTGCTAGAGATCTAACAAATATGAACACTGAAGCTTTCTTT. The chain combines TRBV20-1 with TRBJ1-1; D remains ambiguous. V lost 0 bases and J 0 bases, leaving 11 bases between the germline ends. CDR1 is DFQATT, CDR2 SNEGSKA, per germline (reference sequence). The CDR3 runs to 15 residues.